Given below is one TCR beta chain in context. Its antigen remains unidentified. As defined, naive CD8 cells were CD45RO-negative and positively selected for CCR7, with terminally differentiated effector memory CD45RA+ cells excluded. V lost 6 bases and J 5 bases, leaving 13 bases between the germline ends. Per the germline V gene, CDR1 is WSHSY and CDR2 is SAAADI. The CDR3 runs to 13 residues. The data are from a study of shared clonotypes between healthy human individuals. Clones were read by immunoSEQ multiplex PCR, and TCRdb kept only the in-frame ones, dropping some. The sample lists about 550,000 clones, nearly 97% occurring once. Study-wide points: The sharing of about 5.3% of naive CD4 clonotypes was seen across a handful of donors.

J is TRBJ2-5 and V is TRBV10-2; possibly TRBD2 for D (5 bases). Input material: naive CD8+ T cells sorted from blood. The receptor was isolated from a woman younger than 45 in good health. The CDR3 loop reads CASRDSDQETQYF. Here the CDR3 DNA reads TGCGCCAGCAGGGATAGCGATCAGGAGACCCAGTACTTC.